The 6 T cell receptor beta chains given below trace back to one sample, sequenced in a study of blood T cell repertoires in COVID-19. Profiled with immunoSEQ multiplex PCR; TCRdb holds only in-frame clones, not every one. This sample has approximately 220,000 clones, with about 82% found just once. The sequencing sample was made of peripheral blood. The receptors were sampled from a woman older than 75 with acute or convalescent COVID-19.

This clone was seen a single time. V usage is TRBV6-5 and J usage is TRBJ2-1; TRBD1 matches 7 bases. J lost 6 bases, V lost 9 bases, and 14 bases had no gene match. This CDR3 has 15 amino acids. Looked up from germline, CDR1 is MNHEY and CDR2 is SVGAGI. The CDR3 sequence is CARLTSCRDSNEQFF. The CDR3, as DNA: TGTGCCAGATTAACCTCATGCCGGGACAGCAATGAGCAGTTCTTC.

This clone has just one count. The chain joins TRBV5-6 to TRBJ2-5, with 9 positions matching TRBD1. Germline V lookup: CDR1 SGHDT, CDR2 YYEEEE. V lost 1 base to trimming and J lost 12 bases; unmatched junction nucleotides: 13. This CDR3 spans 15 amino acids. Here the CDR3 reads CASSLLRGQGANEYF. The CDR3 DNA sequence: TGTGCCAGCAGCTTGCTACGGGGACAGGGCGCCAACGAGTACTTC.

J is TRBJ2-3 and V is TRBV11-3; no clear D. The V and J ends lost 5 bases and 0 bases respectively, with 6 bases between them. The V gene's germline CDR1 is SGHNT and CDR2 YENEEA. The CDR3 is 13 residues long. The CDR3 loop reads CASSPQSTDTQYF. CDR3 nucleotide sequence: TGTGCCAGCAGCCCACAAAGCACAGATACGCAGTATTTT.

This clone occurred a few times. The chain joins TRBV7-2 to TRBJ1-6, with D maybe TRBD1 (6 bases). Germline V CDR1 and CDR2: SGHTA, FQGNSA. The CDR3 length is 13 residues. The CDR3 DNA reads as TGTGCATCCCGGACAGATACTAATTCACCCCTCCACTTT. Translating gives CASRTDTNSPLHF.

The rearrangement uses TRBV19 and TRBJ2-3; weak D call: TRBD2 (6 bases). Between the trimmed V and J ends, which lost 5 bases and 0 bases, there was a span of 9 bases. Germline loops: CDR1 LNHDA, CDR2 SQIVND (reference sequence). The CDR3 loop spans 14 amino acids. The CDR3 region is CASSLGGSTDTQYF. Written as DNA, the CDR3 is TGTGCCAGTAGTCTTGGGGGGAGCACAGATACGCAGTATTTT.

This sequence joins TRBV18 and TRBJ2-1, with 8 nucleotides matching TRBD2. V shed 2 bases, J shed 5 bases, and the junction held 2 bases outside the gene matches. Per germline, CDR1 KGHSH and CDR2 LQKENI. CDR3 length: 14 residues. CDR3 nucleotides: TGTGCCAGCTCACCAGGTAGCGGGGACAATGAGCAGTTCTTC. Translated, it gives CASSPGSGDNEQFF. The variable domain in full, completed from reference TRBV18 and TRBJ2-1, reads NAGVMQNPRHLVRRRGQEARLRCSPMKGHSHVYWYRQLPEEGLKFMVYLQKENIIDESGMPKERFSAEFPKEGPSILRIQQVVRGDSAAYFCASSPGSGDNEQFFGPGTRLTVL.